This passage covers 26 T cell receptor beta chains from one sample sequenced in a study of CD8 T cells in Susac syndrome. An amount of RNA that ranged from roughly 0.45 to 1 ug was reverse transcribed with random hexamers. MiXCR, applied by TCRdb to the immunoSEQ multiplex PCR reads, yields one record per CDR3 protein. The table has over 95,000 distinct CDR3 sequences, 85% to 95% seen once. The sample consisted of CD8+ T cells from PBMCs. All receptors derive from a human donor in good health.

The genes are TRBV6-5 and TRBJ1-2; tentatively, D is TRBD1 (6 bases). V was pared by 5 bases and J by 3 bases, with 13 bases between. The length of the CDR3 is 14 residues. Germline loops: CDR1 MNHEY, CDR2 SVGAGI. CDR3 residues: CASSPGTPDYGYTF. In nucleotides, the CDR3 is TGTGCCAGCAGTCCGGGGACACCGGACTATGGCTACACCTTC.

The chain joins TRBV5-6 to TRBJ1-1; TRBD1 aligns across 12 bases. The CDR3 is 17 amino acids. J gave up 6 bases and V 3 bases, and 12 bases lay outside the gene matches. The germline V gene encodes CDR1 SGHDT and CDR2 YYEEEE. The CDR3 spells CASSYRDRGRDVPEAFF. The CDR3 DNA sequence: TGTGCCAGCAGCTATCGGGACAGGGGGCGCGATGTGCCTGAAGCTTTCTTT.

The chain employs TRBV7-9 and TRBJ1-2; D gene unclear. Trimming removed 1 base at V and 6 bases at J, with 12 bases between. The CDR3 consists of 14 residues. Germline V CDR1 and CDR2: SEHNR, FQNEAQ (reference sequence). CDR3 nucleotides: TGTGCCAGCAGCTTAGGGGGTGCAGCAGATGGCTACACCTTC. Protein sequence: CASSLGGAADGYTF.

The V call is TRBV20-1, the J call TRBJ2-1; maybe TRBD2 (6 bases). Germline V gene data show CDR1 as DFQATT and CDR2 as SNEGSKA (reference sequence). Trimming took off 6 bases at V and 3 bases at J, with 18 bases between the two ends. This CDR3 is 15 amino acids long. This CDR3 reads CSAIPGTGFYNEQFF. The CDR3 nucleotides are TGCAGTGCGATACCCGGGACTGGCTTCTACAATGAGCAGTTCTTC.

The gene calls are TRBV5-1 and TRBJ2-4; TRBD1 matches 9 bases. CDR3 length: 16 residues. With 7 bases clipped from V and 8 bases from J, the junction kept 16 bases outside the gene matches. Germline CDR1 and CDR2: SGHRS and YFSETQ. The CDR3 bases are TGCGCCAGCTTTGGCCGGACAGGGGATGCCTGGGACATTCAGTACTTC. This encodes CASFGRTGDAWDIQYF. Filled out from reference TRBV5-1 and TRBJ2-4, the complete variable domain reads KAGVTQTPRYLIKTRGQQVTLSCSPISGHRSVSWYQQTPGQGLQFLFEYFSETQRNKGNFPGRFSGRQFSNSRSEMNVSTLELGDSALYLCASFGRTGDAWDIQYFGAGTRLSVL.

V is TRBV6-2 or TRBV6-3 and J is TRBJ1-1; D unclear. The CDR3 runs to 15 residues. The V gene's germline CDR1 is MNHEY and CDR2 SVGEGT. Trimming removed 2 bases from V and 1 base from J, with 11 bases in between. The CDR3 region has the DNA TGTGCCAGCAGTTACAGAAACACGGGGAACACTGAAGCTTTCTTT. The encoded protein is CASSYRNTGNTEAFF.

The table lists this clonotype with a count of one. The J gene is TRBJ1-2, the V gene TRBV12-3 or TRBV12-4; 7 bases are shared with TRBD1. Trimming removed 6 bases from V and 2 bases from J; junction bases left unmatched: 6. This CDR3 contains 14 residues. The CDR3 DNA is TGTGCCAGCAGGAACTCGGACAGGAACTATGGCTACACCTTC. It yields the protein CASRNSDRNYGYTF.

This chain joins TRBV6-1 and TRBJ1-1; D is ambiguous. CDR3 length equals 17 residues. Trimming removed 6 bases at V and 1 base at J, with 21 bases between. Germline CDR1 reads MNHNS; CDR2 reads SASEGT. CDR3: CASRTRPGGQRNTEAFF. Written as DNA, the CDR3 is TGTGCCAGCAGAACCAGACCGGGAGGTCAAAGGAACACTGAAGCTTTCTTT.

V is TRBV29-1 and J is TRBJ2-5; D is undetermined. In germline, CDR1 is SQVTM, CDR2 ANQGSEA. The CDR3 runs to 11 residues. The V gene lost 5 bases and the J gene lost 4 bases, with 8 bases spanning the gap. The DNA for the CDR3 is TGCAGCGTTCTCTGGGGAGAGACCCAGTACTTC. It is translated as CSVLWGETQYF.

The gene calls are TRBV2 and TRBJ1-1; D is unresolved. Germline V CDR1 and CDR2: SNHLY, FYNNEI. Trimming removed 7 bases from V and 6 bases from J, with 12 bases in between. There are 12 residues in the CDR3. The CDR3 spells CASTSDYAEAFF. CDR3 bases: TGTGCCAGCACCTCGGATTACGCTGAAGCTTTCTTT.

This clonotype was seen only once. CDR3 sequence reads: CASSLSVLAGYEQYF. The DNA of the CDR3 is TGTGCCAGCAGCCTTAGTGTGCTAGCGGGGTACGAGCAGTACTTC. The genes are TRBV13 and TRBJ2-7, with TRBD2 identical over 9 bases. Germline V CDR1 and CDR2: PRHDT, FYEKMQ (reference sequence). With 5 bases clipped from V and 4 bases from J, the junction kept 9 bases outside the gene matches. The CDR3 is 15 amino acids.

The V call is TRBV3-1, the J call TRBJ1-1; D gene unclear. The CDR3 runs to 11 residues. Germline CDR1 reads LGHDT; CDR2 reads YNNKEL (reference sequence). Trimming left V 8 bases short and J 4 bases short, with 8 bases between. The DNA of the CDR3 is TGTGCCAGCGTCCTCGGCACTGAAGCTTTCTTT. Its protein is CASVLGTEAFF.

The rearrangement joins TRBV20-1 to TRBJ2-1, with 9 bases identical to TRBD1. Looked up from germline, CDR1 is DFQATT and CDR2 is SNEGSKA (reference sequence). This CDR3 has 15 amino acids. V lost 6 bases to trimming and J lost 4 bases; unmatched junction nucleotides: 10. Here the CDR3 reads CSASPPDRGYNEQFF. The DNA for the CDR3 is TGCAGTGCCAGCCCCCCGGACAGGGGTTACAATGAGCAGTTCTTC.

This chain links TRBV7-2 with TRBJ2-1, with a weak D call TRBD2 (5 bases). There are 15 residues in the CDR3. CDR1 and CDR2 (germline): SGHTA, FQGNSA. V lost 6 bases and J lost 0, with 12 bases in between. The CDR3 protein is CASRSSQSSYNEQFF. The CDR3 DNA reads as TGTGCCAGCAGGTCTAGCCAAAGCTCCTACAATGAGCAGTTCTTC.

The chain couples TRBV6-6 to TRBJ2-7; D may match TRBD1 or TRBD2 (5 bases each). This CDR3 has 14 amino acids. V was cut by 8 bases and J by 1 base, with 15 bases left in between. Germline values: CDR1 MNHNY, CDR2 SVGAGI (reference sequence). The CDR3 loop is CASLKGDGSYEQYF. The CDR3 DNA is TGTGCCAGCCTGAAAGGGGACGGATCCTACGAGCAGTACTTC.

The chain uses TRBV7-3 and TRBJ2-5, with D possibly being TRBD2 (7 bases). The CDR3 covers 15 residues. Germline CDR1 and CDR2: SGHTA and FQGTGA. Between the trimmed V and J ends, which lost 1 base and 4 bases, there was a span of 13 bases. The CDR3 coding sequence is TGTGCCAGCAGCTTAAGAGGGGGGGGCCTAGAGACCCAGTACTTC. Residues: CASSLRGGGLETQYF.

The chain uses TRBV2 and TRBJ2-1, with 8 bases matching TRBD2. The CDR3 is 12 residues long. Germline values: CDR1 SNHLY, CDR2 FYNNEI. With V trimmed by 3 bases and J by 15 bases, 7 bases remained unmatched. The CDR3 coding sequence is TGTGCCAGCAGTGAGCGGACTAGCCGCGCGTTCTTC. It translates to CASSERTSRAFF.

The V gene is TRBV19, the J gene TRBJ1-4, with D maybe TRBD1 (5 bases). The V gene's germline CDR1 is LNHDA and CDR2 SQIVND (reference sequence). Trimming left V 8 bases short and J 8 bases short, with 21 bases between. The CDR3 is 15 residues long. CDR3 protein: CASSFLPRTGEKLFF. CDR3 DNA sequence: TGTGCCAGTTCGTTCCTGCCGAGAACAGGAGAAAAACTGTTTTTT. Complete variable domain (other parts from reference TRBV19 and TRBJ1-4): DGGITQSPKYLFRKEGQNVTLSCEQNLNHDAMYWYRQDPGQGLRLIYYSQIVNDFQKGDIAEGYSVSREKKESFPLTVTSAQKNPTAFYLCASSFLPRTGEKLFFGSGTQLSVL.

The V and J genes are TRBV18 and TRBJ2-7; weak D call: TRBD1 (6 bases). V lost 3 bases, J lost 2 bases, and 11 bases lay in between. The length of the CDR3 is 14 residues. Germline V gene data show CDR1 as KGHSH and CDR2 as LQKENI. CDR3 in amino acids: CASSPAGVAYEQYF. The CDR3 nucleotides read TGTGCCAGCTCACCGGCAGGGGTTGCCTACGAGCAGTACTTC.

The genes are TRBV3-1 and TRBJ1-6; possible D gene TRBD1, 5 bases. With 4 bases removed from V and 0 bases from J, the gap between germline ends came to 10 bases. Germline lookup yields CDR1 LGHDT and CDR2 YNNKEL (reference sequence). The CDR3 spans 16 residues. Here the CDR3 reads CASSRSGSSYNSPLHF. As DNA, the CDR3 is TGTGCCAGCAGCCGGTCAGGGAGCTCCTATAATTCACCCCTCCACTTT.

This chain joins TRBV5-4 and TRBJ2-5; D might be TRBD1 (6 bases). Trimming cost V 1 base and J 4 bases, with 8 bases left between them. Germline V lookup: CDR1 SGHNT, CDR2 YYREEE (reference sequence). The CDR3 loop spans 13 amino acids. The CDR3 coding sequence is TGTGCCAGCAGCTTGCAGGGGCCAGAGACCCAGTACTTC. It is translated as CASSLQGPETQYF. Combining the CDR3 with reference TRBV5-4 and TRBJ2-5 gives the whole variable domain ETGVTQSPTHLIKTRGQQVTLRCSSQSGHNTVSWYQQALGQGPQFIFQYYREEENGRGNFPPRFSGLQFPNYSSELNVNALELDDSALYLCASSLQGPETQYFGPGTRLLVL.

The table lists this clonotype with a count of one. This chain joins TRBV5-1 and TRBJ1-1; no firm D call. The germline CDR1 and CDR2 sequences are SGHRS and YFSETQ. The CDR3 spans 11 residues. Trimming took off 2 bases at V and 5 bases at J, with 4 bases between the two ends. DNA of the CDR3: TGCGCCAGCAGCTTCGAGACTGAAGCTTTCTTT. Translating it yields CASSFETEAFF. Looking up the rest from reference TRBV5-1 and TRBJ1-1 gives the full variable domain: KAGVTQTPRYLIKTRGQQVTLSCSPISGHRSVSWYQQTPGQGLQFLFEYFSETQRNKGNFPGRFSGRQFSNSRSEMNVSTLELGDSALYLCASSFETEAFFGQGTRLTVV.

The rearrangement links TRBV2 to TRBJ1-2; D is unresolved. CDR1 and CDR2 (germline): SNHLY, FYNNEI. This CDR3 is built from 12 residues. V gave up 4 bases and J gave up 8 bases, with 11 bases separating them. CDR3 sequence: CASSGTLVGYTF. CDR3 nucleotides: TGTGCCAGCAGTGGTACCCTTGTGGGCTACACCTTC.

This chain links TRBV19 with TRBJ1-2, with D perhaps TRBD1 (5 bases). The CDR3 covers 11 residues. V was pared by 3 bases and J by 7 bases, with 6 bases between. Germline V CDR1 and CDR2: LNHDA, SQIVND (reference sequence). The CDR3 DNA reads TGTGCCAGTAGTATGGGGCCTGGCTACACCTTC. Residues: CASSMGPGYTF. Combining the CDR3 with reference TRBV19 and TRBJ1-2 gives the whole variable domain DGGITQSPKYLFRKEGQNVTLSCEQNLNHDAMYWYRQDPGQGLRLIYYSQIVNDFQKGDIAEGYSVSREKKESFPLTVTSAQKNPTAFYLCASSMGPGYTFGSGTRLTVV.

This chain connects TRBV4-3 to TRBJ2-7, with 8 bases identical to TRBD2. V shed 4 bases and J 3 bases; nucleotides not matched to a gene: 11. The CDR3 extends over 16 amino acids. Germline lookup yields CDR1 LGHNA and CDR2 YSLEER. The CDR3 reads CASSRVISGASYEQYF. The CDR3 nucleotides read TGCGCCAGCAGCCGAGTAATTAGCGGGGCCAGCTACGAGCAGTACTTC.

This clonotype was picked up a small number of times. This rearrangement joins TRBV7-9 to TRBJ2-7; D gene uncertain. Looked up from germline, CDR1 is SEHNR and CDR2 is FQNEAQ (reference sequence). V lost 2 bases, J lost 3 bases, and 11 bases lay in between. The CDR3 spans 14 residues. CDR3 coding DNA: TGTGCCAGCAGCTTAAACACCGCAATCTACGAGCAGTACTTC. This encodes CASSLNTAIYEQYF.